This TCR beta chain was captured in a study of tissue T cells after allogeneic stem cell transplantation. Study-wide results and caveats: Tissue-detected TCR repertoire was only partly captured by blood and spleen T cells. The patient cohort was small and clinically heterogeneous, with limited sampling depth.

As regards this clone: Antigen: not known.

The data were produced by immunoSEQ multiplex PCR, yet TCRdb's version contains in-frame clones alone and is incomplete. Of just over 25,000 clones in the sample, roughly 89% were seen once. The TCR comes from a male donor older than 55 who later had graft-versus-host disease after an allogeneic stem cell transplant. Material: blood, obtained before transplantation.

The CDR3 nucleotides read TGTGCCAGCTCACGCCTGATAGATACGCAGTATTTT. Translation gives CASSRLIDTQYF. The chain employs TRBV18 and TRBJ2-3; D is undetermined. CDR1 is KGHSH and CDR2 is LQKENI in the germline V gene. Deletions cut 4 bases from V and 5 bases from J, with 7 bases between. The CDR3 length is 12 residues.